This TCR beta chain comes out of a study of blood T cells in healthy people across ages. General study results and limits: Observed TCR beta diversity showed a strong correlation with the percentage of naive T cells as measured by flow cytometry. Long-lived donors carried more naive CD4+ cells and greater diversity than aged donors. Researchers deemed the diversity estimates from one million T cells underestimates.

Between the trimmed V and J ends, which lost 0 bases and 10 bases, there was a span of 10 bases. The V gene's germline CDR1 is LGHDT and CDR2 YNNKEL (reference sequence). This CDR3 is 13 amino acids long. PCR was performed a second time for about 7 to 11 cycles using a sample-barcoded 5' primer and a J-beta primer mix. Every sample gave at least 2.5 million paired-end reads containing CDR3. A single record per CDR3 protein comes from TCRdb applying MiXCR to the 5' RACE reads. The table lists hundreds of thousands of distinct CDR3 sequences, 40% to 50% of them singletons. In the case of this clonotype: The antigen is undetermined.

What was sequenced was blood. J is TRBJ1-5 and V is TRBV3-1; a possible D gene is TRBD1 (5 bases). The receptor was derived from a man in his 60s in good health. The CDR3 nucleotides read TGTGCCAGCAGCCAAGATTCCAGGGAACCCCAGCATTTT. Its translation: CASSQDSREPQHF.